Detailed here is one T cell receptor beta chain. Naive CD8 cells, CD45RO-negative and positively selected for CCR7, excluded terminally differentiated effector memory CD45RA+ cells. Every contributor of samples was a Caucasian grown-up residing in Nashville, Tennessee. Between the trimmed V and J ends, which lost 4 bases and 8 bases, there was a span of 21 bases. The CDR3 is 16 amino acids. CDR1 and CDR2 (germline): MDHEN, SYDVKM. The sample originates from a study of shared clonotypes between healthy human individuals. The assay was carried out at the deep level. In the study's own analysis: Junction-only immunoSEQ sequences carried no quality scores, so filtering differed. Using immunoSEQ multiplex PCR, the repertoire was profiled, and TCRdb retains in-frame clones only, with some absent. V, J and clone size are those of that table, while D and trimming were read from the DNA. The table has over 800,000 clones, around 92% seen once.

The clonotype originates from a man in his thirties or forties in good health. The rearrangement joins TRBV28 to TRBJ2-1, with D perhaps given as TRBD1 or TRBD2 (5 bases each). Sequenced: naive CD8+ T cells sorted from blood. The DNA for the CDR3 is TGTGCCAGCAGTTCCCCGTTTTTGGGGGAGAGCGATGAGCAGTTCTTC. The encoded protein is CASSSPFLGESDEQFF. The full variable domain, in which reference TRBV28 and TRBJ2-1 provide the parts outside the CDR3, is DVKVTQSSRYLVKRTGEKVFLECVQDMDHENMFWYRQDPGLGLRLIYFSYDVKMKEKGDIPEGYSVSREKKERFSLILESASTNQTSMYLCASSSPFLGESDEQFFGPGTRLTVL.